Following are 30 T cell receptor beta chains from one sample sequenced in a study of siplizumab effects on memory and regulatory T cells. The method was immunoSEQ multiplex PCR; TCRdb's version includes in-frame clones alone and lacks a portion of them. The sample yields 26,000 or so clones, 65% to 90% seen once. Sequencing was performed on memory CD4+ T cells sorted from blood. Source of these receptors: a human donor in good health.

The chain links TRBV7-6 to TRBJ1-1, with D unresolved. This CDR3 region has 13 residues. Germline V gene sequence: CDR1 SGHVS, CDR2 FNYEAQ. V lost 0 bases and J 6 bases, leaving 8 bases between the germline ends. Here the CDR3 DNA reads TGTGCCAGCAGCTTAGCTGAGGGTTCTGAAGCTTTCTTT. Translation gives CASSLAEGSEAFF.

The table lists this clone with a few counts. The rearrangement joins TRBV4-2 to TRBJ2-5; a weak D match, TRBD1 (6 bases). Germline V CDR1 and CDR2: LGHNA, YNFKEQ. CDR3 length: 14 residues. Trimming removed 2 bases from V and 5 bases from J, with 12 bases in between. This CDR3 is CASSQSGQGETQYF. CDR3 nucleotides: TGTGCCAGCAGCCAATCGGGGCAGGGGGAGACCCAGTACTTC.

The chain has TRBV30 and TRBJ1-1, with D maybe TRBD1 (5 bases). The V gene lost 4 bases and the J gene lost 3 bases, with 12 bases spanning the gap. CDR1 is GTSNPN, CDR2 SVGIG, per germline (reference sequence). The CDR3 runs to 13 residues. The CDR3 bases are TGTGCCTGGACCGCGGACATCGACACTGAAGCTTTCTTT. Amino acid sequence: CAWTADIDTEAFF.

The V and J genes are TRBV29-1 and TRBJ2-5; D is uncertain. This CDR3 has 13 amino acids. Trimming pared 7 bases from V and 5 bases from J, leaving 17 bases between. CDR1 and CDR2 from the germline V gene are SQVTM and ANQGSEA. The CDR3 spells CSASFTARETQYF. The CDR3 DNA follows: TGCAGCGCCTCTTTCACCGCGAGGGAGACCCAGTACTTC.

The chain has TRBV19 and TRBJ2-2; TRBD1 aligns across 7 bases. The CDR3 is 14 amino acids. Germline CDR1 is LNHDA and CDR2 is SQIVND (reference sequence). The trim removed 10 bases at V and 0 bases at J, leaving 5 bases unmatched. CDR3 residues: CATSGQPNTGELFF. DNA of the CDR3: TGTGCCACTTCGGGACAGCCGAACACCGGGGAGCTGTTTTTT.

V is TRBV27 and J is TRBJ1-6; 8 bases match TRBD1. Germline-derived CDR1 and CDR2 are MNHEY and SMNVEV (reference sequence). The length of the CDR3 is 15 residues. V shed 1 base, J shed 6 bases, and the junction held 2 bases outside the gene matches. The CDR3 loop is CASSLLQGGNSPLHF. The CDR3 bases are TGTGCCAGCAGTTTATTACAGGGGGGTAATTCACCCCTCCACTTT.

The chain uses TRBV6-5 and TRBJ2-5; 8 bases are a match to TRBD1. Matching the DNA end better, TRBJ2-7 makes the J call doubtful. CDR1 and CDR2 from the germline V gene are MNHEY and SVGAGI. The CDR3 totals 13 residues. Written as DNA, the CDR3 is TGTGCCAGCTCCCCTGACAGGGGCTACGAGCAGTACTTC. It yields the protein CASSPDRGYEQYF.

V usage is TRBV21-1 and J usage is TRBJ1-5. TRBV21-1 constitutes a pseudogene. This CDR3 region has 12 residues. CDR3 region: CASPWNNQPQHF. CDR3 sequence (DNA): TGTGCCAGTCCCTGGAACAATCAGCCCCAGCATTTT.

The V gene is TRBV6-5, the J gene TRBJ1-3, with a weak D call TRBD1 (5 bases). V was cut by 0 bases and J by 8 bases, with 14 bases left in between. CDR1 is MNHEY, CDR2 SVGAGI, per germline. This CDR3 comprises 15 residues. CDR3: CASSYSKDKAHTIYF. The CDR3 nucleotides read TGTGCCAGCAGTTACTCTAAGGACAAGGCTCACACCATATATTTT.

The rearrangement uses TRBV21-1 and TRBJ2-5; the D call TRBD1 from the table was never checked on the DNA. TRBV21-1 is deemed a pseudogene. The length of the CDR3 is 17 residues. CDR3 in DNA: TGTGCCAGCAGCAGGACTCCGGGACAGGGGGTTGCGGAGACCCAGTACTTC. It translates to CASSRTPGQGVAETQYF.

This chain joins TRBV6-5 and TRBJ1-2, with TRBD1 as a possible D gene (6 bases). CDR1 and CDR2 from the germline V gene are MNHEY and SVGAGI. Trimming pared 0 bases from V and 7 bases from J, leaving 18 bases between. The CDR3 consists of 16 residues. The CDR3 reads CASSYSPWSGDGGYTF. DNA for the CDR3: TGTGCCAGCAGTTACTCACCCTGGTCAGGGGACGGTGGCTACACCTTC.

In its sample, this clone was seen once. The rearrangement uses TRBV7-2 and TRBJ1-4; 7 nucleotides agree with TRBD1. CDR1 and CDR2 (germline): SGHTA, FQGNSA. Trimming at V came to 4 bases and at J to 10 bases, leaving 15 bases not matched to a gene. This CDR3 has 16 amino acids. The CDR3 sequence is CASSSGAGTAVGKLFF. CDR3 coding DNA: TGTGCCAGCAGCTCGGGGGCCGGGACAGCGGTAGGAAAACTGTTTTTT.

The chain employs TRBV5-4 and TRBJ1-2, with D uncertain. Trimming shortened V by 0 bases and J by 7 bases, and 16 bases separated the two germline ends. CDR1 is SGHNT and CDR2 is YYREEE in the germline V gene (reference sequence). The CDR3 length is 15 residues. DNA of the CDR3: TGTGCCAGCAGCTTGGCCGGACTGGGTCTGGGTGGCTACACCTTC. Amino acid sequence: CASSLAGLGLGGYTF.

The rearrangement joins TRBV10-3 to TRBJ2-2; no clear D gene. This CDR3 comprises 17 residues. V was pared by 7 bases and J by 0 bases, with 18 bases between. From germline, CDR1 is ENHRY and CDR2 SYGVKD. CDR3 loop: CAIKVPGMRANTGELFF. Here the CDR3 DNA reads TGTGCCATCAAGGTTCCGGGCATGAGAGCGAACACCGGGGAGCTGTTTTTT.

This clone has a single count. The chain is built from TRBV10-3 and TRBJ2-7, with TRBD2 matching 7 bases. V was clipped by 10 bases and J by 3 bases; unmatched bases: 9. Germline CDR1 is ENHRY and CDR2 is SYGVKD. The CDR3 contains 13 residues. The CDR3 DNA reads TGTGCCACTCAGTGGGGGGGAGACTACGAGCAGTACTTC. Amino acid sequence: CATQWGGDYEQYF.

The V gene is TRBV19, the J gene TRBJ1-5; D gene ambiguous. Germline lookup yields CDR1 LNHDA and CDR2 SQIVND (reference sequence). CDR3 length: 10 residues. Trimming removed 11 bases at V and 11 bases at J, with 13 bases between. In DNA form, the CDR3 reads TGTGCCCGACCATCCAAAGCCCAGCATTTT. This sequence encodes CARPSKAQHF.

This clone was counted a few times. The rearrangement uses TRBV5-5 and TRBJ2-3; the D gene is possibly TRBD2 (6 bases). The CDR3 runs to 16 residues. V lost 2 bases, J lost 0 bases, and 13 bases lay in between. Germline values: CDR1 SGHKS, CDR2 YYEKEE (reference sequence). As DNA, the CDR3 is TGTGCCAGCAGCTTATCGGAGGGCCGGAGCACAGATACGCAGTATTTT. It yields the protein CASSLSEGRSTDTQYF.

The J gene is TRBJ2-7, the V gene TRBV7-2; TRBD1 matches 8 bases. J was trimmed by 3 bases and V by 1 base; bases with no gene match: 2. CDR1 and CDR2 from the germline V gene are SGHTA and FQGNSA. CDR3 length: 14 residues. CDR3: CASSLVGQDYEQYF. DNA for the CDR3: TGTGCCAGCAGCTTAGTGGGACAGGACTACGAGCAGTACTTC.

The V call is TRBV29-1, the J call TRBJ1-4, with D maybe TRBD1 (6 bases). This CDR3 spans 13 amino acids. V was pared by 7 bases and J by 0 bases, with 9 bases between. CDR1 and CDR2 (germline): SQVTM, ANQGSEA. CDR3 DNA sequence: TGCAGCGCTGGGACAACAACTAATGAAAAACTGTTTTTT. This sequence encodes CSAGTTTNEKLFF.

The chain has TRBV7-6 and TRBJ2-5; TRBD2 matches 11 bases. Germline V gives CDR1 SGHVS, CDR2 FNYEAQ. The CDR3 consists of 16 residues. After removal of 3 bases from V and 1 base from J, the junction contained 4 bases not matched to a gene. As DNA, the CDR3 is TGTGCCAGCAGCTTTGGGACTAGCGGAGCCCAAGAGACCCAGTACTTC. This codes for CASSFGTSGAQETQYF.

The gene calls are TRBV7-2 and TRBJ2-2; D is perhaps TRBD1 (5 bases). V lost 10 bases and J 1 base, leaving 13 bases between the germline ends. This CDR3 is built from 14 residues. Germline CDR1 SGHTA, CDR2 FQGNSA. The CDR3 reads CAITGAQNTGELFF. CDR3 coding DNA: TGTGCCATAACAGGAGCACAGAACACCGGGGAGCTGTTTTTT.

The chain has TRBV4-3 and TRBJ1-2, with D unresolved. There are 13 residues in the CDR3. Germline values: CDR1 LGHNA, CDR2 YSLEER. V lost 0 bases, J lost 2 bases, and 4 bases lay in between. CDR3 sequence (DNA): TGCGCCAGCAGCCAAGACCTAAACTATGGCTACACCTTC. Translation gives CASSQDLNYGYTF.

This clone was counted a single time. CDR3 nucleotides: TGTGCCAGCAGTCCCTGGACAGGTCAGGCTGGAGGCTACACCTTC. It specifies CASSPWTGQAGGYTF. The chain uses TRBV6-1 and TRBJ1-2; TRBD1 matches at 7 bases. The CDR3 extends over 15 amino acids. Germline loops: CDR1 MNHNS, CDR2 SASEGT. V was clipped by 5 bases and J by 8 bases; unmatched bases: 14.

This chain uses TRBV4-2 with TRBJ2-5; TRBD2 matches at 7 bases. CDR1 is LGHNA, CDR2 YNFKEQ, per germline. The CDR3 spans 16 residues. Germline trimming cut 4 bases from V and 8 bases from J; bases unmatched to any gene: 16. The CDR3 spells CASSRDRLASLGTQYF. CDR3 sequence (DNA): TGTGCCAGCAGCCGGGACCGACTAGCCTCTTTGGGCACCCAGTACTTC.

CDR3 in DNA: TGTGCCAGCAGCTTGCTTCCGCCCAGGGACTATGGCTACACCTTC. This gives the protein CASSLLPPRDYGYTF. This chain connects TRBV5-8 to TRBJ1-2; possible D gene TRBD1, 5 bases. Germline CDR1 SGHTS, CDR2 YDEGEE. V was shortened by 1 base and J by 3 bases, with 13 bases between the two germline ends. There are 15 residues in the CDR3.

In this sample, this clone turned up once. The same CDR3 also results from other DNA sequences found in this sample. CDR3 sequence reads: CASSPGGADTEAFF. In nucleotides, the CDR3 is TGTGCCAGCAGCCCTGGGGGAGCCGACACTGAAGCTTTCTTT. The chain carries TRBV2 and TRBJ1-1; possible D gene TRBD1, 5 bases. V was clipped by 6 bases and J by 3 bases, with 14 bases between them. Per germline, CDR1 SNHLY and CDR2 FYNNEI. The CDR3 runs to 14 residues. Full variable domain (rest looked up from reference TRBV2 and TRBJ1-1): EPEVTQTPSHQVTQMGQEVILRCVPISNHLYFYWYRQILGQKVEFLVSFYNNEISEKSEIFDDQFSVERPDGSNFTLKIRSTKLEDSAMYFCASSPGGADTEAFFGQGTRLTVV.

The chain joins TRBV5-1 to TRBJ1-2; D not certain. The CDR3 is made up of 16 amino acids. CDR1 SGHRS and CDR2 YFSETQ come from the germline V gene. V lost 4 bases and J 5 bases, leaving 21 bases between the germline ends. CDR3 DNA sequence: TGCGCCAGCAGCCTGTATTACAGCTCCCTTGGGTATGGCTACACCTTC. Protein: CASSLYYSSLGYGYTF.

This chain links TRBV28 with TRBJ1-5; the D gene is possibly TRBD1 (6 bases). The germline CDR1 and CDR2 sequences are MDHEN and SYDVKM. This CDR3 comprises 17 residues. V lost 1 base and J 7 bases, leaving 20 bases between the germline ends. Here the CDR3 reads CASSLFGGGGQRQPQHF. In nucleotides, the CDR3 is TGTGCCAGCAGTTTATTTGGGGGTGGGGGGCAGCGGCAGCCCCAGCATTTT.

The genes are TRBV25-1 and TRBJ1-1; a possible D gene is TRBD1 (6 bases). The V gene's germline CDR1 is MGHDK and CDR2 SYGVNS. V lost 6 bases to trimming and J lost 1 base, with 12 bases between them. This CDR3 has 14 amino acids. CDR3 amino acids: CASRGTGTNTEAFF. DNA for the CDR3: TGTGCCAGCAGGGGAACAGGGACGAACACTGAAGCTTTCTTT.

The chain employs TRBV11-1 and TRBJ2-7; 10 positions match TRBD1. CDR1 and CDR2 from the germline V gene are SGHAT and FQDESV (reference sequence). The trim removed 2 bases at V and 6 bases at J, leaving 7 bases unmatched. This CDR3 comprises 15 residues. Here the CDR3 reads CASSLRDRGVLEQYF. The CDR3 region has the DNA TGTGCCAGCAGCTTACGGGACAGGGGAGTCCTCGAGCAGTACTTC.